Described below is a single T cell receptor beta chain sequence and its context. Sequencing was performed with immunoSEQ multiplex PCR; in TCRdb, only in-frame clones are kept and a portion is missing. The sample has approximately 290,000 clones, about 80% seen once; the top ten hold approximately 14%. This sample was taken from a study of blood T cell repertoires in COVID-19. Overall study: T cells, B-cell-depleted T cells, or PBMCs supplied cDNA or gDNA.

The CDR3 has 16 amino acids. CDR1 and CDR2 (germline): SGHRS, YFSETQ. V lost 6 bases, J lost 0 bases, and 6 bases stayed unmatched. The source of this sequence is a person aged 70 to 85 with COVID-19, enrolled during active disease. The V gene is TRBV5-1, the J gene TRBJ2-1; 10 bases line up with TRBD2. The sequencing input was peripheral blood. The CDR3 region has the DNA TGCGCCAGCACACGGACTAGCGGTATCTCCTACAATGAGCAGTTCTTC. Residues: CASTRTSGISYNEQFF.